This entry lists 3 T cell receptor beta chains sequenced from one sample in a study of cytomegalovirus exposure and HLA in healthy donors. In the PCR, 60 Vbeta and 13 Jbeta primers were used. Clones were read by immunoSEQ multiplex PCR, and TCRdb kept only the in-frame ones, dropping some. The sample includes under 300,000 clones, approximately 82% of them seen just once. Input material: PBMCs. These receptors were obtained from a woman in her sixties or seventies in good health and CMV-seropositive.

This rearrangement joins TRBV4-1 to TRBJ2-3, with 10 bases matching TRBD2. Trimming removed 0 bases from V and 4 bases from J; junction bases left unmatched: 4. Germline CDR1 MGHRA, CDR2 YSYEKL. This CDR3 region has 16 residues. In nucleotides, the CDR3 is TGCGCCAGCAGCCAAGATCTAGCGGGAGCCCCAGATACGCAGTATTTT. This codes for CASSQDLAGAPDTQYF.

The chain carries TRBV6-1 and TRBJ1-3; D is uncertain. From germline, CDR1 is MNHNS and CDR2 SASEGT. Trimming left V 1 base short and J 0 bases short, with 7 bases between. CDR3 length equals 15 residues. CDR3 sequence: CASSEGALSGNTIYF. Written as DNA, the CDR3 is TGTGCCAGCAGTGAAGGGGCGCTCTCTGGAAACACCATATATTTT.

This rearrangement joins TRBV18 to TRBJ1-2; a possible D gene is TRBD1 (6 bases). V lost 2 bases to trimming and J lost 3 bases, with 19 bases between them. The CDR3 length is 17 residues. In germline, CDR1 is KGHSH, CDR2 LQKENI. The CDR3 nucleotides are TGTGCCAGCTCACCAAGGGGGGGGATGGTGAAAGACTATGGCTACACCTTC. It is translated as CASSPRGGMVKDYGYTF.